This T cell receptor beta chain was identified in a study of beta chain features in type 1 diabetes (dated by TCRdb to between 2017 and 2018). Context from the whole study: Patients and healthy donors did not differ in mean age, gender distribution, total cell number or subset yield. A total of roughly 98,000,000 sorted cells were examined across all samples, and RNA yield correlated strongly with the number of cells per subset. In the study, recently diagnosed type 1 diabetes patients and matched healthy donors were compared on the TCRB repertoires of their sorted circulating CD4+ T cell subsets. Regulatory and stem cell-like memory subsets were obtained from only 8 patients and roughly eight healthy donors, while naive and central memory subsets were obtained from all 28 donors.

On the study overall, not on this receptor specifically: Because small numbers of individuals were included in the HLA sub-analyses, any influence of HLA type on TCRB rearrangement was left unresolved. Fewer insertions and more nucleotide deletions at VDJ recombination sites were observed in patients with type 1 diabetes, implying thymic rearrangement abnormalities. Naive, central memory and regulatory TCRB repertoires appeared more similar among patients than among healthy donors. Because cDNA was sequenced instead of genomic DNA, activated cells with high expression could be over-represented, although the groups did not differ in activation or CD3 levels. In all four CD4+ subsets, TCRB CDR3 length was moderately but significantly shorter in type 1 diabetes patients. PCR may preferentially amplify shorter templates, but because patient and control samples were amplified and corrected together, any resulting skew would affect both groups equally.

All of the isolated RNA was reverse transcribed with the High Capacity cDNA Reverse Transcription Kit, so expressed TCRB transcripts were sequenced. Naive, central memory and regulatory T cell samples underwent deep immunoSEQ sequencing, averaging around 3.9 million total reads per sample. After sorted cells were lysed in RLT buffer, RNA was extracted with DNase-treated RNeasy Micro or Mini kits, with the choice depending on cell number. To prevent cross-contamination, every cell subset was processed on its own, while patient and healthy donor samples were processed together. TCRB sequences were amplified from cDNA with the immunoSEQ multiplex PCR, producing 87-bp fragments spanning the CDR3 region. Sequencing of the amplicons was done on the Illumina HiSeq platform. As for how the authors treated the data: PCR bias was corrected computationally using synthetic template baselines, and reads within Hamming distance 2 were collapsed, with unmergeable singletons discarded. Reads were aligned against IMGT so that V, D and J genes, CDR3 length and insertions or deletions at six rearrangement sites could be assigned. Within each subset, clonotype counts were normalized to sorted cell number, after which true diversity and Gini coefficients were computed with the tcR R package. The overlap coefficient, calculated on TCRB nucleotide sequences, was used to measure repertoire sharing. Out-of-frame TCRB sequences from naive cells were analyzed as a proxy for the pre-selection repertoire. TCRdb mirrors the immuneACCESS table, restricted to in-frame sequences. Some clones are absent from its copies; in checked studies, under half trace to an unresolved V gene, and the reason for the others is unknown. Clonal size and the V and J genes are those of that table, whereas D and trimming came from the DNA. The sample profile shows 300,000 to 400,000 clones; about 10% of them were found once. The ten most abundant clones make up 0.015% of the sample.

This clone occurred a few times. Its target antigen remains unknown. Nothing much larger sits one base from this clone, and base qualities are not available. The CDR3, from cysteine to phenylalanine, totals 15 residues. Only the CDR3 DNA stays, 45 bases, in frame from base 1. V is clipped by 0 bases and J by 10 bases, and the sequence between their germline boundaries is 17 bases long. In the germline V gene, CDR1 corresponds to KGHSH and CDR2 to LQKENI. Each donor gave one peripheral blood draw, averaging approximately 120 mL, which was collected into heparinised tubes. A BD FACSAria II was used to sort naive, central memory, regulatory and stem cell-like memory CD4+ T cells with a panel that included CD45RO, CCR7, CD25, CD127, CD95 and CD27. Purity was above 98% for every sorted population. PBMCs were isolated immediately by Lymphoprep density gradient centrifugation and stained directly without culture. So that batch effects would be minimized, each experiment stained and sorted samples in pairs, pairing one healthy donor with one patient.

The sequence was collected from a woman aged 25-40 years in good health. In this chain, TRBV18 is recombined with TRBJ2-3, with the D gene not clear enough to name. Material for sequencing was naive CD4+ T cells from blood. Per the publication, the cell subset or site label means: true naive CD4+ T cells. The CDR3 amino acid sequence is: CASSPPTLGRGSQYF. The sequenced DNA: TGTGCCAGCTCACCACCGACACTGGGCCGTGGGTCGCAGTATTTT.